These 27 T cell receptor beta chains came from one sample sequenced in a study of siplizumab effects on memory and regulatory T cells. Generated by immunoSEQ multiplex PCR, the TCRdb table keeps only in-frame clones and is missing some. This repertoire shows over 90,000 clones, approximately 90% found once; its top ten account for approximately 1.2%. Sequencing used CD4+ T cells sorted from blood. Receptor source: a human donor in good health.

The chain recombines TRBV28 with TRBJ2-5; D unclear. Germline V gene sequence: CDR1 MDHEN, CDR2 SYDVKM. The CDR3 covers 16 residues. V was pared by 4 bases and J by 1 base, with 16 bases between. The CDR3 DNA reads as TGTGCCAGCAGTTCCACAATCAGGAGCCCCCAAGAGACCCAGTACTTC. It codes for CASSSTIRSPQETQYF.

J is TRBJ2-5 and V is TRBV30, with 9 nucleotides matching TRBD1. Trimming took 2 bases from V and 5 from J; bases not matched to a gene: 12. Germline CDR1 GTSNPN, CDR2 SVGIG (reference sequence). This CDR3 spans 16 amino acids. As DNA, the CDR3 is TGTGCCTGGAGTTTTCGGACAGGGGAGATAGTGGAGACCCAGTACTTC. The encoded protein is CAWSFRTGEIVETQYF.

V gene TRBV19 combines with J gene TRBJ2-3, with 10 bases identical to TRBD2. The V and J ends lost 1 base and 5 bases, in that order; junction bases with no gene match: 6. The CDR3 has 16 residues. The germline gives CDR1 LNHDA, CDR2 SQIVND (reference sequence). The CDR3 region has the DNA TGTGCCAGTAGTATAGGCTCTAGCGGGAGTAGAGATACGCAGTATTTT. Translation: CASSIGSSGSRDTQYF.

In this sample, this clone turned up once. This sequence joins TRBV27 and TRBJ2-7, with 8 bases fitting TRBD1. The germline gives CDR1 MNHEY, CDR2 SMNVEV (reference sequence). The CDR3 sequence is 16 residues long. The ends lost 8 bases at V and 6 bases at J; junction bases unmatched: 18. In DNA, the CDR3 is TGTGCCAGCTTCGGTTATTCGGCAGGGGGCTTGGGCGAGCAGTACTTC. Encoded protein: CASFGYSAGGLGEQYF.

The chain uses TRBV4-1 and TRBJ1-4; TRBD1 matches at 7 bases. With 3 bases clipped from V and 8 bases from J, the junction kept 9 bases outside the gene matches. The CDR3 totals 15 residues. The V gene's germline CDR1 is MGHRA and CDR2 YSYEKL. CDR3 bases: TGCGCCAGCAGCCATTATGGGACAGAGTACGAAAAACTGTTTTTT. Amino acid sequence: CASSHYGTEYEKLFF.

CDR3 nucleotide sequence: TGTGCCAGTAGTACCGAAGCAAATCAGCCCCAGCATTTT. Residues: CASSTEANQPQHF. The chain carries TRBV19 and TRBJ1-5; D unclear. This CDR3 is 13 amino acids long. CDR1 is LNHDA and CDR2 is SQIVND in the germline V gene (reference sequence). The V and J ends lost 4 bases and 4 bases respectively, with 8 bases between them.

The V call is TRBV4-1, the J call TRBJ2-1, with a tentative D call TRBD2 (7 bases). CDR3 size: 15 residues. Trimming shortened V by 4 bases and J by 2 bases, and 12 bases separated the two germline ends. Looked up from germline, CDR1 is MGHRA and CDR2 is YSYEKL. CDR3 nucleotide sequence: TGCGCCAGCAGCCGGGGAGGGGGGGCCTACAATGAGCAGTTCTTC. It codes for CASSRGGGAYNEQFF.

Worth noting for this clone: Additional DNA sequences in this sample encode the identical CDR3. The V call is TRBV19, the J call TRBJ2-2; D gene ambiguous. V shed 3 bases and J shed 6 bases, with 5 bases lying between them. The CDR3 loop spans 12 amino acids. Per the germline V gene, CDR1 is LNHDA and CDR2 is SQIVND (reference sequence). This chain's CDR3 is CASSIRSGELFF. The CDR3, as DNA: TGTGCCAGTAGTATCCGGTCCGGGGAGCTGTTTTTT.

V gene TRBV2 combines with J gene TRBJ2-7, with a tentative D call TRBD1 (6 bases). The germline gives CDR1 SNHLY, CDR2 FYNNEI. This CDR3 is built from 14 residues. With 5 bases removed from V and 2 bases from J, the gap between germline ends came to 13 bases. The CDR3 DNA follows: TGTGCCAGCAGTATATACGGGACAACCTACGAGCAGTACTTC. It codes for CASSIYGTTYEQYF.

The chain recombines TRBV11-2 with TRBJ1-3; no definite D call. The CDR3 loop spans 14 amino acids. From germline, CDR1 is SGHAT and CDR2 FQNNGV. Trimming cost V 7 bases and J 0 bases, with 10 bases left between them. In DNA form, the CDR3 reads TGTGCCAGCACCCCTCGACGCTCTGGAAACACCATATATTTT. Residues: CASTPRRSGNTIYF. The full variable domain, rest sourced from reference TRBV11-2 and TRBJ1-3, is EAGVAQSPRYKIIEKRQSVAFWCNPISGHATLYWYQQILGQGPKLLIQFQNNGVVDDSQLPKDRFSAERLKGVDSTLKIQPAKLEDSAVYLCASTPRRSGNTIYFGEGSWLTVV.

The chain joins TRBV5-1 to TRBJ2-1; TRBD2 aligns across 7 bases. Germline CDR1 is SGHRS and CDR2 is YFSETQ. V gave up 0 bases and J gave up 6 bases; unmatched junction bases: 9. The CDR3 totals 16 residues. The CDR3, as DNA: TGCGCCAGCAGCTTGGGGACTAGGGGAATATTCAATGAGCAGTTCTTC. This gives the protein CASSLGTRGIFNEQFF.

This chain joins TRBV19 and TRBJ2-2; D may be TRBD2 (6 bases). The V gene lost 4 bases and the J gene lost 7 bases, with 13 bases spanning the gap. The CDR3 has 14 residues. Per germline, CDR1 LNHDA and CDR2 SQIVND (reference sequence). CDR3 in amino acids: CASSTRTKSGELFF. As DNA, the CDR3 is TGTGCCAGTAGTACAAGGACTAAAAGCGGGGAGCTGTTTTTT.

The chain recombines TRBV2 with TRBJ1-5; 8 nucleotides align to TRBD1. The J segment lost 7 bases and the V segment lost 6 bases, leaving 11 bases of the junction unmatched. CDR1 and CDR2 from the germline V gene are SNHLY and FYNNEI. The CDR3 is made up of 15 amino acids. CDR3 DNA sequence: TGTGCCAGCAGCGGAAAACAGGGGGGACACCAGCCCCAGCATTTT. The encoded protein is CASSGKQGGHQPQHF.

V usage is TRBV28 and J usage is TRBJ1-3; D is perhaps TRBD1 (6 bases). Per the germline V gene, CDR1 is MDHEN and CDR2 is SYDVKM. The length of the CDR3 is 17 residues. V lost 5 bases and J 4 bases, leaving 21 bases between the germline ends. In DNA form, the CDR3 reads TGTGCCAGCAGTCCACCATTGGGGGGGGCGAGGGGAAACACCATATATTTT. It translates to CASSPPLGGARGNTIYF.

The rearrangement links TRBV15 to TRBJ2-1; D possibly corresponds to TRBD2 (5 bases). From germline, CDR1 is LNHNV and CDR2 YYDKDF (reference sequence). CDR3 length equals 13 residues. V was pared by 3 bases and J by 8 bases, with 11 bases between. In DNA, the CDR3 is TGTGCCACCAGCAGGCCCGGGATCTATGAGCAGTTCTTC. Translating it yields CATSRPGIYEQFF. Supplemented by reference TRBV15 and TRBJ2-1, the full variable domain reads DAMVIQNPRYQVTQFGKPVTLSCSQTLNHNVMYWYQQKSSQAPKLLFHYYDKDFNNEADTPDNFQSRRPNTSFCFLDIRSPGLGDTAMYLCATSRPGIYEQFFGPGTRLTVL.

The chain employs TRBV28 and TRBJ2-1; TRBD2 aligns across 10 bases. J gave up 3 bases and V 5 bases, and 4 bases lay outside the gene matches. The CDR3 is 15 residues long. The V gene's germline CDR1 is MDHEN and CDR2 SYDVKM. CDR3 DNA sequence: TGTGCCAGCAGTCTTAGCGGGAGGTACTACAATGAGCAGTTCTTC. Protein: CASSLSGRYYNEQFF.

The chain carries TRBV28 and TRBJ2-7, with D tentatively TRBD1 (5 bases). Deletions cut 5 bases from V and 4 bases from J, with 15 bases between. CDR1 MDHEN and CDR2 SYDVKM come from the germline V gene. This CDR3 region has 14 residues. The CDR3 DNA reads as TGTGCCAGCAGTCTCAGGGATATCCCTTACGAGCAGTACTTC. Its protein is CASSLRDIPYEQYF.

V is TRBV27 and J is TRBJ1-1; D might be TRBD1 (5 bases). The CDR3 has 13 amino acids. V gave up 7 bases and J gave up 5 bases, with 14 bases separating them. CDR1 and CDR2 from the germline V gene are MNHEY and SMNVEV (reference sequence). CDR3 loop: CASIKRGGTEAFF. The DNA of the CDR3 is TGTGCCAGCATTAAGAGGGGAGGTACTGAAGCTTTCTTT.

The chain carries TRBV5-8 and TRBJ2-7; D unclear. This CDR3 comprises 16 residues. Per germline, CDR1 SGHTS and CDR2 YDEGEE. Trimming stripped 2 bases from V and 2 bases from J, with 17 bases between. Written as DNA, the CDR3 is TGTGCCAGCAGCTTTGAACAAAACGTGGTGCCCTACGAGCAGTACTTC. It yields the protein CASSFEQNVVPYEQYF. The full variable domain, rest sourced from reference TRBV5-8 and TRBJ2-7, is EAGVTQSPTHLIKTRGQQATLRCSPISGHTSVYWYQQALGLGLQFLLWYDEGEERNRGNFPPRFSGRQFPNYSSELNVNALELEDSALYLCASSFEQNVVPYEQYFGPGTRLTVT.

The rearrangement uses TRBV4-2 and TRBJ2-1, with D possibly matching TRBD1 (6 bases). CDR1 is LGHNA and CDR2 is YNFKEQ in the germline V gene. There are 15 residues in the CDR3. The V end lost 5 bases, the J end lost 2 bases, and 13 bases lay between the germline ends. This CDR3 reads CASSSRGATYNEQFF. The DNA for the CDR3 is TGTGCCAGCAGCTCCAGGGGAGCAACCTACAATGAGCAGTTCTTC.

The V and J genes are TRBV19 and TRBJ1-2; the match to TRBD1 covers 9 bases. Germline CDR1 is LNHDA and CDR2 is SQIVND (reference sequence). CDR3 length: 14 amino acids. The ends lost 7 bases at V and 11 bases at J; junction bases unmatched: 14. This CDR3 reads CASIPQGAVGGYTF. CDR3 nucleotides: TGTGCCAGTATTCCACAGGGGGCGGTTGGCGGATACACCTTC.

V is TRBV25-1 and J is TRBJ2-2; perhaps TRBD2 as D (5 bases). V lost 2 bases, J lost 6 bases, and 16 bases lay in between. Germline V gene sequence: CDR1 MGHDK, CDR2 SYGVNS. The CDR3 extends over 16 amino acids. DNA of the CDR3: TGTGCCAGCAGTGAACGAGGGCTAGTGAGTCCCGGGGAGCTGTTTTTT. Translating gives CASSERGLVSPGELFF.

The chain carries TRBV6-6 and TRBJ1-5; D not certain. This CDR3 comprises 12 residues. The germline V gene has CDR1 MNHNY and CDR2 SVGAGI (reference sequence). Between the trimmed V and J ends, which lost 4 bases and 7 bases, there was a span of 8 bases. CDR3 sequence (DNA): TGTGCCAGCAGTTTTCTCTCCCAGCCCCAGCATTTT. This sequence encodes CASSFLSQPQHF.

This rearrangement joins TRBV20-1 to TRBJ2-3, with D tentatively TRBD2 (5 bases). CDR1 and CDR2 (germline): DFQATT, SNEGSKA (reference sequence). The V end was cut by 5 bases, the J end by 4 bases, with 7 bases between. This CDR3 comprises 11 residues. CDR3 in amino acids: CSARRADTQYF. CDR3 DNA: TGCAGTGCTCGGCGGGCAGATACGCAGTATTTT.

The CDR3 DNA follows: TGTGCCAGCAGGACGGGACAGAGCTATGGCTACACCTTC. The encoded protein is CASRTGQSYGYTF. The J gene is TRBJ1-2, the V gene TRBV7-9; 7 nucleotides match TRBD1. The CDR3 extends over 13 amino acids. Trimming at V came to 6 bases and at J to 4 bases, leaving 5 bases not matched to a gene. CDR1 SEHNR and CDR2 FQNEAQ come from the germline V gene (reference sequence).

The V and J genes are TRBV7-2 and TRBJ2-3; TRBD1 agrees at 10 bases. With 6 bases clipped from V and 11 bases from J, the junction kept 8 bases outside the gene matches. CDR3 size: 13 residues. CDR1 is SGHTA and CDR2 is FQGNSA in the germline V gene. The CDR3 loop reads CASRPGTGVGQYF. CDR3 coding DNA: TGTGCCAGCAGGCCCGGGACAGGGGTGGGGCAGTATTTT.

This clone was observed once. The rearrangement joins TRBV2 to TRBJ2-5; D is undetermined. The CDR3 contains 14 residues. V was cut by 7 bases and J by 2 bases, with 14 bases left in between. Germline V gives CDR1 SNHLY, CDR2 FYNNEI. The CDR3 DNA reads TGTGCCAGCATCGCCAGACTGCTTCAAGAGACCCAGTACTTC. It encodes CASIARLLQETQYF.